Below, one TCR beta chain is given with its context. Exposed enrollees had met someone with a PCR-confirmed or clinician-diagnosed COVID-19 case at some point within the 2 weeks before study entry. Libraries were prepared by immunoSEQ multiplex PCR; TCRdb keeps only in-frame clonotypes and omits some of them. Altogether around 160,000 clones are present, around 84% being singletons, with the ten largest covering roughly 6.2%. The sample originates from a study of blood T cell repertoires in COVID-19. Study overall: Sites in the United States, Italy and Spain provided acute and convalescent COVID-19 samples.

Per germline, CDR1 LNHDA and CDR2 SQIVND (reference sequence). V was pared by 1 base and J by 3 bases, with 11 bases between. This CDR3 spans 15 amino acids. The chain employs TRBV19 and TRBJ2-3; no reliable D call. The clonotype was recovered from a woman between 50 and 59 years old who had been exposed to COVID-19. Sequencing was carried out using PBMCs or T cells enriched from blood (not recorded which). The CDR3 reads CASSIGAGPTDTQYF. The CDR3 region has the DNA TGTGCCAGTAGTATAGGTGCAGGCCCTACAGATACGCAGTATTTT.